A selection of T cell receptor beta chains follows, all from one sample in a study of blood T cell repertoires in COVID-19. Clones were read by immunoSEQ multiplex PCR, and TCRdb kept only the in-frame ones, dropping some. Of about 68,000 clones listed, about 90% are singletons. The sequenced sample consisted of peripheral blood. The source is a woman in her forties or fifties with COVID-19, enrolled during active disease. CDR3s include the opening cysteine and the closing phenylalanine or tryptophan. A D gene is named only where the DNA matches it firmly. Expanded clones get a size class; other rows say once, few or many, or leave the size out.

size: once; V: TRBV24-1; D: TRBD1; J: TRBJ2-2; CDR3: CATSAVTGSGELFF; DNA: TGTGCCACCAGTGCGGTGACAGGGTCCGGGGAGCTGTTTTTT
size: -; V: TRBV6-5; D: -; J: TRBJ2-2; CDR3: CASTLGFPGELFF; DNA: TGTGCCAGCACTCTAGGTTTCCCCGGGGAGCTGTTTTTT
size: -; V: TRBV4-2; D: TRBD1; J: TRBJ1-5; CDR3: CASSQATGWNQPQHF; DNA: TGTGCCAGCAGCCAGGCGACAGGGTGGAATCAGCCCCAGCATTTT
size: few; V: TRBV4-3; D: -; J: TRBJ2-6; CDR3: CASSQEGGSGANVLTF; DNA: TGCGCCAGCAGCCAAGAGGGGGGCTCTGGGGCCAACGTCCTGACTTTC
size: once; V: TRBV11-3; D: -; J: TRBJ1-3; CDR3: CASTFWANAPSAGNTIYF; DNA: TGTGCCAGTACTTTTTGGGCAAACGCTCCTTCCGCTGGAAACACCATATATTTT
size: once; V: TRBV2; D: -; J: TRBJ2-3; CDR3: CASSGGHTQYF; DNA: TGTGCCAGCAGTGGAGGTCATACGCAGTATTTT
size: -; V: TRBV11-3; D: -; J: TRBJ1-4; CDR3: CASSLLGGLSEKLFF; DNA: TGTGCCAGCAGCTTATTAGGCGGACTGAGTGAAAAACTGTTTTTT
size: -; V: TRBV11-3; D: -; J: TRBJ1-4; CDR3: CASSRGGRTNEKLFF; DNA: TGTGCCAGCAGCCGGGGGGGACGGACTAATGAAAAACTGTTTTTT
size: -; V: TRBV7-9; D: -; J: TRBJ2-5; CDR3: CASSLAVALQETQYF; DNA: TGTGCCAGCAGCTTAGCCGTGGCATTACAAGAGACCCAGTACTTC
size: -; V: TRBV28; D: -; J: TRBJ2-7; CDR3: CASSLGQTPYEQYF; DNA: TGTGCCAGCAGTTTAGGGCAGACCCCTTACGAGCAGTACTTC
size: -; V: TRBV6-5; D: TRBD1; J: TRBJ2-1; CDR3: CASSPGTAWGNEQFF; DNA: TGTGCCAGCAGCCCGGGGACAGCGTGGGGGAATGAGCAGTTCTTC
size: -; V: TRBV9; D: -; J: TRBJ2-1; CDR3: CASSVGDTYNEQFF; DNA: TGTGCCAGCAGCGTGGGGGACACCTACAATGAGCAGTTCTTC
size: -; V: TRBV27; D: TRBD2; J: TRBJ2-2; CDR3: CASSLWASGWTGELFF; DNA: TGTGCCAGCAGTTTATGGGCTAGCGGGTGGACCGGGGAGCTGTTTTTT
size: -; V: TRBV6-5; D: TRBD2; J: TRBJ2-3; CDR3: CASRWTSGRDTQYF; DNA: TGTGCCAGCAGGTGGACTAGCGGGAGAGATACGCAGTATTTT
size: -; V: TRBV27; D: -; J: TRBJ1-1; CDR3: CASSTWNGGTEAFF; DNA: TGTGCCAGCAGCACCTGGAATGGAGGCACTGAAGCTTTCTTT
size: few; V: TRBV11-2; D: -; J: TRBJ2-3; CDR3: CASSVLVQSSDTQYF; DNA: TGTGCCAGCAGCGTCTTGGTACAGTCCTCAGATACGCAGTATTTT
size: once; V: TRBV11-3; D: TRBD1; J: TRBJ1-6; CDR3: CASSLSAGTDNSPLHF; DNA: TGTGCCAGCAGCTTAAGTGCCGGGACAGATAATTCACCCCTCCACTTT
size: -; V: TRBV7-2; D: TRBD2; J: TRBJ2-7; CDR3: CASSLGGGLYEQYF; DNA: TGTGCCAGCAGCTTGGGCGGGGGACTCTACGAGCAGTACTTC
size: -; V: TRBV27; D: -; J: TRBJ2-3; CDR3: CASSSEGISTDTQYF; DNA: TGTGCCAGCAGTTCTGAGGGAATTAGCACAGATACGCAGTATTTT
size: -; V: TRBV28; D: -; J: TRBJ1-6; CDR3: CARKNRAGYNSPLHF; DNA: TGTGCCAGAAAAAACAGGGCCGGATATAATTCACCCCTCCACTTT
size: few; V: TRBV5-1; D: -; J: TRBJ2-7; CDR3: CASSPRRSSYEQYF; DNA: TGCGCCAGCAGCCCTAGGAGGAGCTCCTACGAGCAGTACTTC